This T cell receptor (beta chain) was sequenced in a study of identical twins. V was clipped by 2 bases and J by 3 bases; unmatched bases: 7. This CDR3 has 15 amino acids. CDR1 and CDR2 (germline): SGHDT, YYEEEE. This clonotype has a count of ten or more. TCRdb ran MiXCR on the 5' RACE reads and lists one entry per CDR3 protein. The sample consists of fewer than 900,000 distinct CDR3 sequences, around 20% of them appearing once. These data also featured in a second study, about T cells expressing NK-cell markers.

V gene TRBV5-6 combines with J gene TRBJ1-1; 7 nucleotides line up with TRBD1. This sequence was found in a young woman in good health. The sample consisted of PBMCs. CDR3 amino acids: CASSFPNRGDTEAFF. The CDR3 nucleotides read TGTGCCAGCAGCTTCCCCAACAGGGGAGACACTGAAGCTTTCTTT.